This T cell receptor beta chain was profiled in a study of breast tumors, draining lymph nodes, adjacent tissues listed by TCRdb under 2016. Some background on the complete study: TCR beta repertoires were compared across tumor, adjacent nontumor tissue and axillary lymph nodes obtained from breast cancer patients. In human breast cancer, the study set out to assess how tumor, surrounding tissue and draining lymph node repertoires relate to one another and whether T cells might be exchanged between them. General conclusions and limits of the study: A scenario in which most tumor T cells derive from the lymph node and then expand within tumor tissue was judged to be consistent with the data. Tumor and nontumor tissue repertoires were significantly more similar in luminal-like than in basal-like breast cancer. The study presented the conclusion that tumor T cells originate in lymph nodes as consistent with a hypothesis, not as something directly demonstrated. Tumor T-cell repertoires showed less diversity than lymph node repertoires and more diversity than nontumor tissue repertoires, and tumor T-cell repertoires showed preferential V and J gene usage.

This clonotype was seen ten or more times. Its binding antigen is unknown. Per-nucleotide qualities are absent, and no much larger clonotype sits a single base away. The CDR3 goes from the cysteine to the phenylalanine over 17 residues. Just CDR3 DNA is preserved here, 51 bases in frame from base 1. The germline V gene (reference sequence) supplies CDR1 LGHDT and CDR2 YNNKEL. The junction carries 17 bases between V and J, which are trimmed by 1 base and 2 bases respectively. Sequencer: Illumina HiSeq 2000. Multiplex PCR amplification was used to generate the TCR beta chain libraries. The amplified TCR beta chain products were analyzed by high-throughput sequencing. The public sequencing data were trimmed at Q25 with fastp and processed into clonotypes with MiXCR by TCRdb, which kept only in-frame beta chains. Every distinct CDR3 protein forms one entry, paired with its most common genes and DNA. For this sample there are 150,000 to 250,000 distinct CDR3 sequences; approximately 31% appear just once. The ten biggest clones cover 4% to 5.5% of the sample.

Lymph node samples were obtained from the axillary draining lymph nodes of breast cancer patients. The clonotype comes from a female donor with breast cancer. Some clones in this sample may be carry-over from other donors' samples. The V and J genes are TRBV3-1 and TRBJ1-2; D gene: possibly TRBD1, on 5 matching bases. The source material was axillary lymph node tissue. The CDR3 protein is CASSQVFRVYGNYGYTF. The sequence in DNA is TGTGCCAGCAGCCAAGTTTTCAGGGTCTATGGCAACTATGGCTACACCTTC.